This T cell receptor (beta chain) came from a study of blood T cell repertoires in COVID-19. Libraries were prepared by immunoSEQ multiplex PCR; TCRdb keeps only in-frame clonotypes and omits some of them. The table records hundreds of thousands of clones, just under 85% of them present only once. Unmatched junction bases numbered 9, after V lost 6 bases and J lost 7 bases. This CDR3 comprises 13 residues. Germline CDR1 reads KGHSH; CDR2 reads LQKENI. This receptor was obtained from an elderly woman with acute or convalescent COVID-19. The chain recombines TRBV18 with TRBJ2-7; 7 nucleotides agree with TRBD1. Sample: peripheral blood. The CDR3 spells CASSQGDSREQYF. The CDR3, as DNA: TGTGCCAGCTCCCAGGGGGACAGCCGAGAGCAGTACTTC.